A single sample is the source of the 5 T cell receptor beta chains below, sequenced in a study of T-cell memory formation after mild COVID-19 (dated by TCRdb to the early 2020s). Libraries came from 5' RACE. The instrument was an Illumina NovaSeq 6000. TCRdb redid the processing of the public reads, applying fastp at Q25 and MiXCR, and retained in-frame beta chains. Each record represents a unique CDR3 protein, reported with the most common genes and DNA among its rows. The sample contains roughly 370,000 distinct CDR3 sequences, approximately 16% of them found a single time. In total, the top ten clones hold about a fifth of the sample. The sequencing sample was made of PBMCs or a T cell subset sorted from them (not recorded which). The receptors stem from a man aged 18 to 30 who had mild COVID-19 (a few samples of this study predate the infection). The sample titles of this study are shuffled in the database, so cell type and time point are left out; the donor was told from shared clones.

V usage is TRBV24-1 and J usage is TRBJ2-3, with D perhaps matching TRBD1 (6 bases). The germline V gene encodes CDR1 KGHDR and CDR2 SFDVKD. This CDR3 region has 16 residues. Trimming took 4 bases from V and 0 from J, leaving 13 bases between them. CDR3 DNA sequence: TGTGCCACCAGTGAAATCGGGACATATAGCACAGATACGCAGTATTTT. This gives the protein CATSEIGTYSTDTQYF.

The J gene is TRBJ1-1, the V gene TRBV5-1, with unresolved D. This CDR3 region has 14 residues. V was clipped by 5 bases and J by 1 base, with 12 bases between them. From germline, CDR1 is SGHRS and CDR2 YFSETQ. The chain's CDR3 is CASRPTAGNTEAFF. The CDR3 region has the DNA TGCGCCAGCAGACCTACTGCAGGGAACACTGAAGCTTTCTTT.

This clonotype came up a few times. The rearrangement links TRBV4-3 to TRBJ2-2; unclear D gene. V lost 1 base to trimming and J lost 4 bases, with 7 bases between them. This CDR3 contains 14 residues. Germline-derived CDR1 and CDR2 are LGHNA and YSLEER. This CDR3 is CASSQVRVTGELFF. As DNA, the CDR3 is TGCGCCAGCAGCCAAGTTCGGGTCACCGGGGAGCTGTTTTTT.

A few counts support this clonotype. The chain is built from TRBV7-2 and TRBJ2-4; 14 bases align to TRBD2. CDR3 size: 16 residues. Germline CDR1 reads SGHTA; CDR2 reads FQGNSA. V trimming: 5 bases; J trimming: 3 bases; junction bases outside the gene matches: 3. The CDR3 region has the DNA TGTGCCAGCAGCCCGGGGACTAGCGGGGGCAAAAACATTCAGTACTTC. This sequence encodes CASSPGTSGGKNIQYF.

The chain's CDR3 is CASRLPGQGYEQYF. CDR3 sequence (DNA): TGCGCCAGCAGGCTACCGGGACAGGGCTACGAGCAGTACTTC. The gene calls are TRBV5-1 and TRBJ2-7; TRBD1 matches at 9 bases. The CDR3 is made up of 14 amino acids. V trimming: 5 bases; J trimming: 3 bases; junction bases outside the gene matches: 6. Germline V CDR1 and CDR2: SGHRS, YFSETQ.